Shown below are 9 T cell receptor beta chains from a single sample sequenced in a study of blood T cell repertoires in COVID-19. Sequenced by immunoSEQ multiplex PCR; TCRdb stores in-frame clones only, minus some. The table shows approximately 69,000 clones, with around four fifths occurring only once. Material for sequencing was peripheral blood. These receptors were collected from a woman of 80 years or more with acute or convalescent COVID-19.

The CDR3 DNA is TGTGCCTGGAAAGGGAGAAACTACGAGCAGTACTTC. This encodes CAWKGRNYEQYF. This chain links TRBV30 with TRBJ2-7, with a tentative D call TRBD2 (5 bases). V was trimmed by 4 bases and J by 3 bases, leaving 10 bases between them. Germline lookup yields CDR1 GTSNPN and CDR2 SVGIG (reference sequence). There are 12 residues in the CDR3. Looking up the rest from reference TRBV30 and TRBJ2-7 gives the full variable domain: SQTIHQWPATLVQPVGSPLSLECTVEGTSNPNLYWYRQAAGRGLQLLFYSVGIGQISSEVPQNLSASRPQDRQFILSSKKLLLSDSGFYLCAWKGRNYEQYFGPGTRLTVT.

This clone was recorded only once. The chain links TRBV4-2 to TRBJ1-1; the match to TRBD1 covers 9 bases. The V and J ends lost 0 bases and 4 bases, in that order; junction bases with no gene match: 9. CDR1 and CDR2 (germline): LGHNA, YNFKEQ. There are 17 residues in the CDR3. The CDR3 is CASSQERDRVSGTEAFF. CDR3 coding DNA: TGTGCCAGCAGCCAAGAAAGGGACAGGGTTTCGGGCACTGAAGCTTTCTTT.

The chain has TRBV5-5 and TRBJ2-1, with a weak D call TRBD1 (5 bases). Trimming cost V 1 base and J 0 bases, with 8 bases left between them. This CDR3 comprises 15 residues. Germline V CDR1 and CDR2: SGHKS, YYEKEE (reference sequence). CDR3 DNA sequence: TGTGCCAGCAGCTTGACCGACAGCTCCTACAATGAGCAGTTCTTC. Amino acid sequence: CASSLTDSSYNEQFF. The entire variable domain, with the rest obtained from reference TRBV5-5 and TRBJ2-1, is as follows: DAGVTQSPTHLIKTRGQQVTLRCSPISGHKSVSWYQQVLGQGPQFIFQYYEKEERGRGNFPDRFSARQFPNYSSELNVNALLLGDSALYLCASSLTDSSYNEQFFGPGTRLTVL.

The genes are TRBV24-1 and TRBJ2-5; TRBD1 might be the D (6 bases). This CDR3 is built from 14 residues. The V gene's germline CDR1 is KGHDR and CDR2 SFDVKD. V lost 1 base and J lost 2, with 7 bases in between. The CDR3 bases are TGTGCCACCAGTGATTTTAGGGGGCAAGAGACCCAGTACTTC. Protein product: CATSDFRGQETQYF.

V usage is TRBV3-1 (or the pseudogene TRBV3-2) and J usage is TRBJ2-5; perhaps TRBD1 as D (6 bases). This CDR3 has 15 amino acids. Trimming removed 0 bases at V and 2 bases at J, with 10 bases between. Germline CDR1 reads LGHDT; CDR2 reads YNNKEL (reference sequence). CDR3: CASSQDWGQQETQYF. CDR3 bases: TGTGCCAGCAGCCAAGATTGGGGGCAACAAGAGACCCAGTACTTC.

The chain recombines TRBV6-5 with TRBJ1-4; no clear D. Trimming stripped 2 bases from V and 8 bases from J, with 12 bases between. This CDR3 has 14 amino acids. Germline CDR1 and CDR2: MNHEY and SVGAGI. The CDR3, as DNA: TGTGCCAGCAGTTACGGTAGCCTTAGGGAAAAACTGTTTTTT. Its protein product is CASSYGSLREKLFF.

CDR3 bases: TGTGCCACCTTGCCAGGGGGCGGAATATTAGGCGAGCAGTACTTC. Translation gives CATLPGGGILGEQYF. This sequence joins TRBV15 and TRBJ2-7; 8 bases agree with TRBD1. After removal of 8 bases from V and 6 bases from J, the junction contained 15 bases not matched to a gene. This CDR3 contains 15 residues. Germline CDR1 LNHNV, CDR2 YYDKDF (reference sequence).

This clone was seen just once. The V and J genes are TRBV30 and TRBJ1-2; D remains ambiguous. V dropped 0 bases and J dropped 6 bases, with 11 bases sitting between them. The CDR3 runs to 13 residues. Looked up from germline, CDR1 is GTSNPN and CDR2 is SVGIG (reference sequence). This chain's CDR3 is CAWSVGGSHGYTF. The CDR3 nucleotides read TGTGCCTGGAGTGTTGGCGGATCGCATGGCTACACCTTC.

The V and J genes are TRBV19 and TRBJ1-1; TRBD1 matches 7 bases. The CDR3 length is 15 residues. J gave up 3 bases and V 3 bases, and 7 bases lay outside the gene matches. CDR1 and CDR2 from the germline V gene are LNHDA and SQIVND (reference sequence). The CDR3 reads CASSIDRGRDTEAFF. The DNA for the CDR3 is TGTGCCAGTAGTATTGATAGGGGGCGGGACACTGAAGCTTTCTTT.